Shown below are 25 T cell receptor beta chains from a single sample sequenced in a study of beta chain features in type 1 diabetes. Reverse transcription of all isolated RNA meant that expressed TCRB transcripts were sequenced. Some clones are missing from TCRdb's copy, which holds only in-frame ones; the method was immunoSEQ multiplex PCR. Among 400,000 to 550,000 clones, approximately 10% were seen once, and the ten largest hold less than 0.06%. Material: naive CD4+ T cells from blood. These receptors were taken from a woman younger than 35 in good health.

This clone was detected only a few times. The chain carries TRBV7-2 and TRBJ1-4; 7 bases line up with TRBD1. V lost 2 bases, J lost 12 bases, and 3 bases stayed unmatched. The V gene's germline CDR1 is SGHTA and CDR2 FQGNSA. The CDR3 has 12 residues. CDR3 region: CASSLNRGQLFF. CDR3 bases: TGTGCCAGCAGCTTAAACAGGGGTCAACTGTTTTTT.

This clone has just a few counts. CDR3 loop: CASSSKRRVVVTEAFF. The CDR3 coding sequence is TGTGCCAGCAGTTCGAAGCGCAGGGTTGTGGTCACTGAAGCTTTCTTT. The gene calls are TRBV6-6 and TRBJ1-1; maybe TRBD1 (5 bases). Germline values: CDR1 MNHNY, CDR2 SVGAGI (reference sequence). The CDR3 extends over 16 amino acids. V dropped 4 bases and J dropped 4 bases, with 19 bases sitting between them.

In DNA form, the CDR3 reads TGTGCCAGCAGTTCATCCCGGGCCGATACGCAGTATTTT. Translating gives CASSSSRADTQYF. This chain joins TRBV28 and TRBJ2-3; D is unresolved. V gave up 4 bases and J gave up 6 bases, with 11 bases separating them. Germline CDR1 reads MDHEN; CDR2 reads SYDVKM. The CDR3 is made up of 13 amino acids.

The V gene is TRBV25-1, the J gene TRBJ2-7; D possibly corresponds to TRBD1 (5 bases). The V end lost 6 bases, the J end lost 0 bases, and 9 bases lay between the germline ends. This CDR3 is built from 13 residues. Looked up from germline, CDR1 is MGHDK and CDR2 is SYGVNS. The CDR3: CASRAGLSYEQYF. CDR3 in DNA: TGTGCCAGCAGGGCAGGGCTCTCCTACGAGCAGTACTTC.

This clone was counted a few times. The genes are TRBV18 and TRBJ1-1; unclear D gene. This CDR3 has 14 residues. Germline-derived CDR1 and CDR2 are KGHSH and LQKENI. Trimming stripped 2 bases from V and 4 bases from J, with 11 bases between. The CDR3 nucleotides are TGTGCCAGCTCACCAGCAGCACGCGGCACTGAAGCTTTCTTT. It translates to CASSPAARGTEAFF.

The V gene is TRBV19, the J gene TRBJ2-1; D is possibly TRBD1 or TRBD2 (5 bases each). Germline CDR1 and CDR2: LNHDA and SQIVND (reference sequence). Trimming left V 6 bases short and J 2 bases short, with 14 bases between. The length of the CDR3 is 15 residues. The CDR3 region is CASSGTGRTYNEQFF. The CDR3 nucleotides are TGTGCCAGTAGCGGGACGGGAAGAACCTACAATGAGCAGTTCTTC.

The CDR3 is CASSQRGDLLSNEQFF. The DNA for the CDR3 is TGCGCCAGCAGCCAGAGGGGGGACCTACTATCCAATGAGCAGTTCTTC. This chain links TRBV4-1 with TRBJ2-1, with D tentatively TRBD1 or TRBD2 (6 bases each). Trimming removed 3 bases from V and 6 bases from J, with 18 bases in between. In germline, CDR1 is MGHRA, CDR2 YSYEKL. The length of the CDR3 is 16 residues.

V is TRBV5-4 and J is TRBJ1-1; no clear D gene. Germline V gene sequence: CDR1 SGHNT, CDR2 YYREEE (reference sequence). The ends were cut back, 2 bases at V and 1 base at J, with 15 bases in the middle. The CDR3 contains 16 residues. CDR3 loop: CASSFRQAPTNTEAFF. For the CDR3, the DNA is TGTGCCAGCAGCTTCCGACAAGCCCCAACGAACACTGAAGCTTTCTTT.

This clone was detected a few times. The chain employs TRBV7-2 and TRBJ2-7; 7 nucleotides align to TRBD1. Looked up from germline, CDR1 is SGHTA and CDR2 is FQGNSA. The CDR3 runs to 15 residues. Trimming cost V 5 bases and J 13 bases; bases outside gene matches: 20. The CDR3 coding sequence is TGTGCCAGCAGCCCCACGGGTATGGTCGGACAGGCGATATACTTC. Translated, it gives CASSPTGMVGQAIYF.

This clone was observed a handful of times. The CDR3 reads CAILKRAPGGYEQYF. The DNA of the CDR3 is TGTGCCATCCTAAAACGGGCCCCGGGAGGGTACGAGCAGTACTTC. The chain is built from TRBV10-3 and TRBJ2-7; 8 nucleotides align to TRBD2. Germline CDR1 and CDR2: ENHRY and SYGVKD. Germline trimming cut 8 bases from V and 4 bases from J; bases unmatched to any gene: 13. The CDR3 length is 15 residues.

This chain links TRBV2 with TRBJ2-5; 9 bases align to TRBD2. The J call is doubtful: the DNA matches TRBJ2-7 better. Germline V gene data show CDR1 as SNHLY and CDR2 as FYNNEI. The CDR3 consists of 14 residues. CDR3 bases: TGTGCCAGCAGGATGACTAGCGGTACCTACGAGCAGTACTTC. Translating it yields CASRMTSGTYEQYF.

The chain links TRBV7-2 to TRBJ2-5; 8 bases map to TRBD1. Looked up from germline, CDR1 is SGHTA and CDR2 is FQGNSA. Unmatched junction bases numbered 18, after V lost 3 bases and J lost 3 bases. This CDR3 has 19 residues. In DNA, the CDR3 is TGTGCCAGCAGCTTTAGGTCAGGGGGCGTTTGGAGCTCCAAAGAGACCCAGTACTTC. Encoded protein: CASSFRSGGVWSSKETQYF. The whole variable domain, remainder taken from reference TRBV7-2 and TRBJ2-5, is GAGVSQSPSNKVTEKGKDVELRCDPISGHTALYWYRQSLGQGLEFLIYFQGNSAPDKSGLPSDRFSAERTGGSVSTLTIQRTQQEDSAVYLCASSFRSGGVWSSKETQYFGPGTRLLVL.

This sequence joins TRBV7-2 and TRBJ2-4, with a possible D match to TRBD1 (6 bases). With 5 bases removed from V and 3 bases from J, the gap between germline ends came to 20 bases. The CDR3 contains 17 residues. Germline-derived CDR1 and CDR2 are SGHTA and FQGNSA. The CDR3 DNA is TGTGCCAGCAGCCCCCGACCGAAACAGGGATTCAAAAACATTCAGTACTTC. Encoded protein: CASSPRPKQGFKNIQYF. Using reference TRBV7-2 and TRBJ2-4 for the parts outside the CDR3, the full variable domain is GAGVSQSPSNKVTEKGKDVELRCDPISGHTALYWYRQSLGQGLEFLIYFQGNSAPDKSGLPSDRFSAERTGGSVSTLTIQRTQQEDSAVYLCASSPRPKQGFKNIQYFGAGTRLSVL.

This rearrangement joins TRBV29-1 to TRBJ1-1, with D tentatively TRBD1 (6 bases). CDR3 length equals 12 residues. Trimming stripped 8 bases from V and 1 base from J, with 11 bases between. Germline assignment: CDR1 SQVTM and CDR2 ANQGSEA. Here the CDR3 reads CSFRDKNTEAFF. CDR3 nucleotides: TGCAGCTTCCGGGACAAGAACACTGAAGCTTTCTTT.

This clone was seen a few times. The chain carries TRBV4-2 and TRBJ1-2; D unresolved. Germline V gene data show CDR1 as LGHNA and CDR2 as YNFKEQ. Between the trimmed V and J ends, which lost 0 bases and 8 bases, there was a span of 13 bases. This CDR3 spans 14 amino acids. CDR3 nucleotide sequence: TGTGCCAGCAGCCAAGATTGGCGCGGGTCAGGCTACACCTTC. It encodes CASSQDWRGSGYTF.

The chain combines TRBV5-1 with TRBJ2-1; weak D call: TRBD2 (6 bases). Germline-derived CDR1 and CDR2 are SGHRS and YFSETQ. V was trimmed by 1 base and J by 2 bases, leaving 7 bases between them. The CDR3 contains 14 residues. CDR3 sequence reads: CASSLLATYNEQFF. The CDR3 DNA is TGCGCCAGCAGCTTGCTAGCGACCTACAATGAGCAGTTCTTC.

There are a few counts of this clone. The chain couples TRBV29-1 to TRBJ1-5; 7 bases are shared with TRBD1. J gave up 6 bases and V 7 bases, and 9 bases lay outside the gene matches. The V gene's germline CDR1 is SQVTM and CDR2 ANQGSEA. The CDR3 sequence is 13 residues long. The chain's CDR3 is CSALTGYGQPQHF. CDR3 nucleotide sequence: TGCAGCGCCCTGACAGGGTATGGTCAGCCCCAGCATTTT.

The chain carries TRBV29-1 and TRBJ2-7, with a weak D call TRBD1 (6 bases). Per germline, CDR1 SQVTM and CDR2 ANQGSEA. V lost 7 bases, J lost 5 bases, and 9 bases lay in between. The CDR3 covers 10 residues. The CDR3 DNA is TGCAGCGCTCAGGGGAACGAGCAGTACTTC. It specifies CSAQGNEQYF.

This chain connects TRBV30 to TRBJ2-1; 10 nucleotides agree with TRBD2. Per the germline V gene, CDR1 is GTSNPN and CDR2 is SVGIG (reference sequence). The V segment lost 5 bases and the J segment 4 bases; nucleotides outside the gene matches: 8. The CDR3 runs to 15 residues. The CDR3 bases are TGTGCCTGGTCCACCGGGACTAGCGCTTACAATGAGCAGTTCTTC. Translating it yields CAWSTGTSAYNEQFF. Full variable domain (outside the CDR3, taken from reference TRBV30 and TRBJ2-1): SQTIHQWPATLVQPVGSPLSLECTVEGTSNPNLYWYRQAAGRGLQLLFYSVGIGQISSEVPQNLSASRPQDRQFILSSKKLLLSDSGFYLCAWSTGTSAYNEQFFGPGTRLTVL.

This clone was observed a handful of times. This rearrangement joins TRBV7-9 to TRBJ2-7, with TRBD2 as a possible D gene (5 bases). CDR3 length equals 15 residues. Trimming removed 1 base from V and 3 bases from J, with 13 bases in between. The germline CDR1 and CDR2 sequences are SEHNR and FQNEAQ (reference sequence). The CDR3 here is CASSLGVSVFYEQYF. DNA of the CDR3: TGTGCCAGCAGCTTAGGAGTTAGCGTTTTCTACGAGCAGTACTTC.

There are a few counts of this clone. The chain has TRBV7-9 and TRBJ1-1; TRBD1 might be the D (5 bases). With 3 bases removed from V and 6 bases from J, the gap between germline ends came to 11 bases. Per germline, CDR1 SEHNR and CDR2 FQNEAQ (reference sequence). The CDR3 has 13 residues. The CDR3 DNA reads as TGTGCCAGCAGCTTGGGTACAGGCTCTGAAGCTTTCTTT. Amino acid sequence: CASSLGTGSEAFF.

This chain uses TRBV27 with TRBJ2-3; D possibly uses TRBD1 or TRBD2 (5 bases each). The CDR3 spans 16 residues. V shed 10 bases and J shed 1 base, with 21 bases lying between them. Germline V lookup: CDR1 MNHEY, CDR2 SMNVEV (reference sequence). The CDR3 spells CATTGRQPSRTDTQYF. The DNA of the CDR3 is TGTGCCACCACGGGGCGGCAACCGTCCCGCACAGATACGCAGTATTTT.

This clone was detected a few times. This chain connects TRBV29-1 to TRBJ1-3; no clear D. Germline CDR1 reads SQVTM; CDR2 reads ANQGSEA. This CDR3 contains 12 residues. The ends were cut back, 0 bases at V and 4 bases at J, with 4 bases in the middle. This chain's CDR3 is CSVEDFGNTIYF. CDR3 in DNA: TGCAGCGTTGAAGATTTCGGAAACACCATATATTTT.

This clone was seen a handful of times. The rearrangement links TRBV5-1 to TRBJ2-3; D unresolved. Trimming took 3 bases from V and 4 from J, leaving 15 bases between them. This CDR3 has 15 residues. CDR1 is SGHRS, CDR2 YFSETQ, per germline. The CDR3 sequence: CASSSSGGVPDTQYF. CDR3 bases: TGCGCCAGCAGCTCCTCGGGTGGTGTGCCAGATACGCAGTATTTT.

Regarding this clone: One junction end disagrees with the germline gene, perhaps due to a read error. The chain recombines TRBV7-7 with TRBJ2-7; 7 nucleotides match TRBD1. Germline CDR1 reads SSHAT; CDR2 reads FNYEAQ (reference sequence). The CDR3 loop spans 13 amino acids. The CDR3 nucleotides read TGTGCTAGCAGCCGACAGGGAGTGGACGAGCAGTACTTC. Protein: CASSRQGVDEQYF.